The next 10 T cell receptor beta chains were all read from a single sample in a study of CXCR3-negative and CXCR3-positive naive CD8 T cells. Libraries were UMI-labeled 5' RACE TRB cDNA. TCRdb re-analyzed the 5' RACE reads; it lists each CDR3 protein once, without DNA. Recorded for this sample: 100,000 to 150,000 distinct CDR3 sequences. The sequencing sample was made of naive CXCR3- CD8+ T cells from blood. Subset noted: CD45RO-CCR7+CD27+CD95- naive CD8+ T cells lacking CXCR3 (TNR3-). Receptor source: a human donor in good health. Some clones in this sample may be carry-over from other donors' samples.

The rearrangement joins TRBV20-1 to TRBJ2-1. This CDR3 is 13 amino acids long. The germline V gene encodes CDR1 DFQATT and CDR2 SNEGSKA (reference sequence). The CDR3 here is CSAAAYSYNEQFF.

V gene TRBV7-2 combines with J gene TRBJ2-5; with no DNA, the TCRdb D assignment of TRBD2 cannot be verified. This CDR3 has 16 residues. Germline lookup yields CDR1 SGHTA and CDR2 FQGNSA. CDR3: CASSLQAGGMEETQYF.

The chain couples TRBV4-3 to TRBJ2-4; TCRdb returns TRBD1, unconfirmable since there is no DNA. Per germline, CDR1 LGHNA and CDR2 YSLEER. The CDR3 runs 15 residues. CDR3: CASSQDTTLGGIQYF.

CDR3 region: CASSLEGSRSFYEQYF. This chain joins TRBV7-2 and TRBJ2-7; TCRdb outputs TRBD1, but without DNA this stays unchecked. The CDR3 sequence is 16 residues long. Germline CDR1 is SGHTA and CDR2 is FQGNSA.

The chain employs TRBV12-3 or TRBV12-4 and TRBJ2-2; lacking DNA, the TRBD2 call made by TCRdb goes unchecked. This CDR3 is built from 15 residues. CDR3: CASSFGLAEAGELFF.

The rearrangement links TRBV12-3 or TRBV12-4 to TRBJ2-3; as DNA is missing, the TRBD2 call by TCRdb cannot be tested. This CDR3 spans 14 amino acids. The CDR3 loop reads CASSPSPAAVTQYF.

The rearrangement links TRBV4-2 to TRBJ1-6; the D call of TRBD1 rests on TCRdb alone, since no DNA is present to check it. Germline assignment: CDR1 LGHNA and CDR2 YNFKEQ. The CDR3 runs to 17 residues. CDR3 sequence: CASSQDDVRTGNSPLHF.

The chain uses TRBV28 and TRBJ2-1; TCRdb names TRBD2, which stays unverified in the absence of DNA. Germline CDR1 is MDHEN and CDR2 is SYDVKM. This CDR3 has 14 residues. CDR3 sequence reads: CASRLAGGPNEQFF.

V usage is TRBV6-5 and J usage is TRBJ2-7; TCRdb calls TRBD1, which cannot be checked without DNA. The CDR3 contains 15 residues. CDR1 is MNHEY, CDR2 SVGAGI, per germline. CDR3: CASSIFRDRVLEQYF.

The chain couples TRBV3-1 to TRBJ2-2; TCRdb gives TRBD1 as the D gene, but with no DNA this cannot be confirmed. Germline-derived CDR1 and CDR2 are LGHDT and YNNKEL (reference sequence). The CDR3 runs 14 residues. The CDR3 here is CASTSARVSGELFF. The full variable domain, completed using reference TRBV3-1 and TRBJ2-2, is DTAVSQTPKYLVTQMGNDKSIKCEQNLGHDTMYWYKQDSKKFLKIMFSYNNKELIINETVPNRFSPKSPDKAHLNLHINSLELGDSAVYFCASTSARVSGELFFGEGSRLTVL.